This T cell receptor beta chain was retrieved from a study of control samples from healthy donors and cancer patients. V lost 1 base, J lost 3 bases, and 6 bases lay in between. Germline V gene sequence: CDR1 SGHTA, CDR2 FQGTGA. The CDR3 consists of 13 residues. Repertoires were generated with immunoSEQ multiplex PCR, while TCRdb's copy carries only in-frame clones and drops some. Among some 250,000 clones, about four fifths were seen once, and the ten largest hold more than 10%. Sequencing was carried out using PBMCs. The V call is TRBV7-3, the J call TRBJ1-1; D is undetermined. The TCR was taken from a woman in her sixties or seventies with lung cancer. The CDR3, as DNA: TGTGCCAGCAGCTTAAAACATGACACTGAAGCTTTCTTT. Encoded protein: CASSLKHDTEAFF.